This TCR beta chain was sequenced during a study of human T cells and chemical hapten exposure. Described time point: patch test 1, 2 weeks after DPC sensitization. Treatment noted: therapeutic diphenylcyclopropenone sensitization with weekly scalp DPC. Germline lookup yields CDR1 GTSNPN and CDR2 SVGIG (reference sequence). J was trimmed by 2 bases and V by 4 bases; bases with no gene match: 9. CDR3 size: 17 residues. TCRdb redid the calling of the RACE reads with MiXCR, one entry per CDR3 protein. The sample consists of 79,000 or so distinct CDR3 sequences, under 13% of them appearing once. This TCR derives from a woman in her forties or fifties with alopecia areata. Some clones in this sample may be carry-over from other donors' samples. The sequencing here drew on whole blood, taken in connection with sensitization to the hapten diphenylcyclopropenone (DPC). The chain combines TRBV30 with TRBJ2-1; 12 bases align to TRBD2. The CDR3 loop is CAWNPFSSGRAYNEQFF. CDR3 coding DNA: TGTGCCTGGAACCCTTTTTCTAGCGGGAGGGCCTACAATGAGCAGTTCTTC.